Each of the 27 T cell receptor beta chains below was sequenced from the same sample in a study of vaccination effects on CD4 cells after COVID-19. TCRdb keeps only in-frame clones here, not all; method: immunoSEQ multiplex PCR. This sample has about 74,000 clones, with roughly three quarters found just once. For these receptors, no antigen is known. CD4+ T cells were isolated after about nine days of culture. Sample: CD4+ T cells from PBMCs cultured without peptide, taken before COVID-19 vaccination. These receptors were taken from a human donor who received a COVID-19 vaccine.

This clone turned up a few times. This rearrangement joins TRBV5-5 to TRBJ1-5; TRBD1 matches 9 bases. Losses at the gene ends were 1 base for V and 6 bases for J; bases not matched to a gene: 8. CDR3 length equals 16 residues. Per the germline V gene, CDR1 is SGHKS and CDR2 is YYEKEE (reference sequence). The CDR3: CASSLLQGASGQPQHF. CDR3 coding DNA: TGTGCCAGCAGCTTGTTACAGGGGGCTTCGGGTCAGCCCCAGCATTTT.

V gene TRBV7-2 combines with J gene TRBJ2-2; perhaps TRBD2 as D (7 bases). CDR1 is SGHTA and CDR2 is FQGNSA in the germline V gene. V lost 3 bases and J lost 4, with 12 bases in between. This CDR3 contains 15 residues. The CDR3 here is CASSLERGGTGELFF. DNA for the CDR3: TGTGCCAGCAGCTTGGAAAGGGGGGGCACCGGGGAGCTGTTTTTT.

The chain couples TRBV6-4 to TRBJ2-3; unclear D gene. V lost 0 bases, J lost 11 bases, and 9 bases lay in between. Germline CDR1 MRHNA, CDR2 SNTAGT. This CDR3 has 12 amino acids. The CDR3 protein is CASSDSEVRQYF. DNA of the CDR3: TGTGCCAGCAGTGACTCAGAGGTCAGGCAGTATTTT.

The CDR3 reads CASSANRDRNEQFF. CDR3 sequence (DNA): TGTGCCAGCAGCGCGAACAGGGACCGCAATGAGCAGTTCTTC. This chain joins TRBV6-4 and TRBJ2-1; tentative D call: TRBD1 (6 bases). Per germline, CDR1 MRHNA and CDR2 SNTAGT. The CDR3 is 14 residues long. V lost 6 bases to trimming and J lost 6 bases, with 15 bases between them.

The V call is TRBV7-3, the J call TRBJ2-2; D call uncertain. Looked up from germline, CDR1 is SGHTA and CDR2 is FQGTGA. The CDR3 runs 13 residues. With 4 bases removed from V and 3 bases from J, the gap between germline ends came to 6 bases. In DNA, the CDR3 is TGTGCCAGCAGCTCTAGTTACACCGGGGAGCTGTTTTTT. It is translated as CASSSSYTGELFF.

The chain is built from TRBV6-5 and TRBJ1-1; D is ambiguous. Germline V gene lookup returns CDR1 MNHEY and CDR2 SVGAGI. The CDR3 extends over 13 amino acids. V was trimmed by 7 bases and J by 0 bases, leaving 9 bases between them. The CDR3 DNA reads as TGTGCCAGCAAGAGAACTTTGAACACTGAAGCTTTCTTT. It is translated as CASKRTLNTEAFF.

This clone has just a few counts. The gene calls are TRBV10-1 and TRBJ1-2; 7 bases match TRBD1. Trimming at V came to 7 bases and at J to 1 base, leaving 6 bases not matched to a gene. Germline lookup yields CDR1 WNHNN and CDR2 SYGVQD (reference sequence). CDR3 length: 14 amino acids. In DNA form, the CDR3 reads TGCGCCAGCACCTGGGACAGAGTTAACTATGGCTACACCTTC. It codes for CASTWDRVNYGYTF.

This chain uses TRBV6-4 with TRBJ2-5; 7 nucleotides line up with TRBD2. The CDR3 totals 14 residues. With V trimmed by 4 bases and J by 5 bases, 7 bases remained unmatched. Per the germline V gene, CDR1 is MRHNA and CDR2 is SNTAGT. The CDR3 DNA reads as TGTGCCAGCAGTGCACTAGCGTCGCGGGAGACCCAGTACTTC. Protein: CASSALASRETQYF.

The CDR3 is CASLRSSGANVLTF. The CDR3, as DNA: TGTGCCAGCCTGAGGAGCTCTGGGGCCAACGTCCTGACTTTC. This rearrangement joins TRBV28 to TRBJ2-6; D call uncertain. V was trimmed by 8 bases and J by 0 bases, leaving 8 bases between them. CDR3 length equals 14 residues. Germline V gives CDR1 MDHEN, CDR2 SYDVKM. Variable domain in full (rest from reference TRBV28 and TRBJ2-6): DVKVTQSSRYLVKRTGEKVFLECVQDMDHENMFWYRQDPGLGLRLIYFSYDVKMKEKGDIPEGYSVSREKKERFSLILESASTNQTSMYLCASLRSSGANVLTFGAGSRLTVL.

The chain is built from TRBV7-3 and TRBJ1-1; 11 bases align to TRBD1. The V segment lost 6 bases and the J segment 6 bases; nucleotides outside the gene matches: 9. CDR1 and CDR2 (germline): SGHTA, FQGTGA. The length of the CDR3 is 15 residues. Here the CDR3 reads CASSPTPGQGAEAFF. The CDR3 DNA follows: TGTGCCAGCAGTCCTACTCCGGGACAGGGGGCTGAAGCTTTCTTT.

The chain combines TRBV2 with TRBJ2-3; perhaps TRBD2 as D (5 bases). V lost 6 bases to trimming and J lost 0 bases, with 10 bases between them. Germline V gives CDR1 SNHLY, CDR2 FYNNEI. The CDR3 runs to 14 residues. The CDR3 sequence is CASRAARSTDTQYF. In nucleotides, the CDR3 is TGTGCCAGCAGAGCGGCGAGGAGCACAGATACGCAGTATTTT.

This chain joins TRBV19 and TRBJ1-5; unclear D gene. The V gene's germline CDR1 is LNHDA and CDR2 SQIVND (reference sequence). V was cut by 4 bases and J by 12 bases, with 10 bases left in between. CDR3 length: 11 residues. The CDR3 DNA is TGTGCCAGTAGTACGGACCGGTTCCAGCATTTT. It encodes CASSTDRFQHF.

CDR3 in amino acids: CASSQTQGSYGYTF. The CDR3 DNA reads as TGTGCCAGCAGCCAGACCCAGGGGAGTTATGGCTACACCTTC. J is TRBJ1-2 and V is TRBV3-1 (or the pseudogene TRBV3-2), with a tentative D call TRBD1 (6 bases). The CDR3 spans 14 residues. V lost 3 bases to trimming and J lost 5 bases, with 13 bases between them. The V gene's germline CDR1 is LGHDT and CDR2 YNNKEL (reference sequence).

This clone was seen more than once but under ten times. This chain joins TRBV21-1 and TRBJ2-4; TRBD1, the table's D call, lacks a check against the DNA. TRBV21-1 is reported as a pseudogene. This CDR3 has 17 amino acids. The CDR3 DNA reads as TGTGCCAGCAGCAAGGAGACAGGTAGTGTCGCCAAAAACATTCAGTACTTC. It is translated as CASSKETGSVAKNIQYF.

J is TRBJ2-3 and V is TRBV10-1, with 7 nucleotides matching TRBD1. The CDR3 spans 19 residues. Germline V gene lookup returns CDR1 WNHNN and CDR2 SYGVQD (reference sequence). The junction had 17 bases not matched to a gene; V was cut back by 3 bases and J by 2 bases. Here the CDR3 reads CASSDSRTGVRRHTDTQYF. CDR3 DNA sequence: TGCGCCAGCAGTGACAGCAGAACAGGGGTCCGGAGGCACACAGATACGCAGTATTTT.

This chain connects TRBV12-3 or TRBV12-4 to TRBJ1-2; 7 nucleotides align to TRBD1. Trimming at V came to 6 bases and at J to 4 bases, leaving 5 bases not matched to a gene. This CDR3 is built from 13 residues. DNA for the CDR3: TGTGCCAGCAGGATGACAGGGACCTATGGCTACACCTTC. This encodes CASRMTGTYGYTF.

The chain employs TRBV18 and TRBJ1-2, with D unclear. V was shortened by 1 base and J by 1 base, with 10 bases between the two germline ends. From germline, CDR1 is KGHSH and CDR2 LQKENI. This CDR3 comprises 15 residues. The CDR3 DNA reads as TGTGCCAGCTCACCACGGGCAGAAAATAACTATGGCTACACCTTC. This sequence encodes CASSPRAENNYGYTF.

The chain uses TRBV5-1 and TRBJ2-5; 8 bases are shared with TRBD2. Germline-derived CDR1 and CDR2 are SGHRS and YFSETQ. The trim removed 3 bases at V and 2 bases at J, leaving 6 bases unmatched. The CDR3 consists of 15 residues. The CDR3 DNA is TGCGCCAGCAGCTACCTAGCGGGCCAGCAAGAGACCCAGTACTTC. Residues: CASSYLAGQQETQYF.

V gene TRBV10-1 combines with J gene TRBJ2-5; D is unresolved. V shed 0 bases and J shed 2 bases, with 10 bases lying between them. The CDR3 is made up of 15 amino acids. CDR1 and CDR2 from the germline V gene are WNHNN and SYGVQD (reference sequence). CDR3 bases: TGCGCCAGCAGTGAGTCGGGGTTCTCACAAGAGACCCAGTACTTC. This codes for CASSESGFSQETQYF.

The chain joins TRBV30 to TRBJ2-2; 7 positions match TRBD2. Germline trimming cut 3 bases from V and 0 bases from J; bases unmatched to any gene: 4. Germline-derived CDR1 and CDR2 are GTSNPN and SVGIG (reference sequence). The CDR3 is 15 amino acids. CDR3: CAWSWGGANTGELFF. The CDR3 DNA sequence: TGTGCCTGGAGCTGGGGAGGGGCGAACACCGGGGAGCTGTTTTTT. Filled out from reference TRBV30 and TRBJ2-2, the complete variable domain reads SQTIHQWPATLVQPVGSPLSLECTVEGTSNPNLYWYRQAAGRGLQLLFYSVGIGQISSEVPQNLSASRPQDRQFILSSKKLLLSDSGFYLCAWSWGGANTGELFFGEGSRLTVL.

This clone was observed a single time. Here the CDR3 reads CASSLGGDTQYF. The CDR3 bases are TGTGCCAGCAGCTTAGGAGGGGATACGCAGTATTTT. This sequence joins TRBV11-1 and TRBJ2-3; D might be TRBD2 (5 bases). Trimming took 1 base from V and 6 from J, leaving 5 bases between them. The CDR3 is made up of 12 amino acids. Germline V gene sequence: CDR1 SGHAT, CDR2 FQDESV (reference sequence).

The CDR3 bases are TGCGCCAGCAGCCCCAGCCTTGACTCTGGAAACACCATATATTTT. Translation: CASSPSLDSGNTIYF. This sequence joins TRBV5-1 and TRBJ1-3; no clear D. CDR1 and CDR2 (germline): SGHRS, YFSETQ. Trimming left V 4 bases short and J 0 bases short, with 11 bases between. This CDR3 region has 15 residues.

The J gene is TRBJ2-5, the V gene TRBV6-1; 8 bases line up with TRBD2. The CDR3 loop spans 16 amino acids. Germline CDR1 MNHNS, CDR2 SASEGT. After removal of 1 base from V and 6 bases from J, the junction contained 10 bases not matched to a gene. CDR3 protein: CASSEEFGGAPKTQYF. The DNA of the CDR3 is TGTGCCAGCAGTGAAGAGTTCGGGGGGGCCCCGAAGACCCAGTACTTC.

This sequence joins TRBV5-1 and TRBJ2-5; D is unclear. The germline CDR1 and CDR2 sequences are SGHRS and YFSETQ. CDR3 size: 13 residues. V lost 3 bases and J lost 2, with 8 bases in between. The CDR3 bases are TGCGCCAGCAGCTCCGGGTTTCAAGAGACCCAGTACTTC. Translating gives CASSSGFQETQYF.

This chain joins TRBV7-3 and TRBJ2-5, with TRBD2 identical over 8 bases. Germline lookup yields CDR1 SGHTA and CDR2 FQGTGA. The CDR3 has 15 residues. The trim removed 4 bases at V and 2 bases at J, leaving 6 bases unmatched. This CDR3 is CASSSERGPQETQYF. DNA of the CDR3: TGTGCCAGCAGCTCTGAGCGGGGGCCTCAAGAGACCCAGTACTTC.

The chain employs TRBV10-2 and TRBJ2-1; D is unresolved. The ends were cut back, 5 bases at V and 9 bases at J, with 11 bases in the middle. Germline V gives CDR1 WSHSY, CDR2 SAAADI. This CDR3 region has 12 residues. The CDR3 DNA is TGCGCCAGCAGTCTCGGTTATTCTGAGCAGTTCTTC. Translation gives CASSLGYSEQFF.

In its sample, this clone was seen once. The chain couples TRBV5-1 to TRBJ2-5, with TRBD1 matching 9 bases. Trimming removed 3 bases from V and 2 bases from J; junction bases left unmatched: 5. The CDR3 runs to 15 residues. Germline CDR1 and CDR2: SGHRS and YFSETQ. This CDR3 is CASSSRDRAQETQYF. The CDR3 DNA reads TGCGCCAGCAGCTCCCGGGACAGGGCTCAAGAGACCCAGTACTTC.